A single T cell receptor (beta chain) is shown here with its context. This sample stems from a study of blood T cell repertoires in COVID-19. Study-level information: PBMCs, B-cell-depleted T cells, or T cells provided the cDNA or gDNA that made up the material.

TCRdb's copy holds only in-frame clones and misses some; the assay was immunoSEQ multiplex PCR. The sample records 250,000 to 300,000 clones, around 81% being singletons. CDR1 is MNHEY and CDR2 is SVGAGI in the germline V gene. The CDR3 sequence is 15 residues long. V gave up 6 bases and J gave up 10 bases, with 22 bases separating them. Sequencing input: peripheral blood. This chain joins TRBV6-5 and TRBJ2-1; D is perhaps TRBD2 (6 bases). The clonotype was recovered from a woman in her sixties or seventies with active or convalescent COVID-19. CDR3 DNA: TGTGCCAGCAGCCCCGGCCCGGCGGGGATCTACGAGCAGTTCTTC. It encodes CASSPGPAGIYEQFF.